What follows are 6 T cell receptor beta chains derived from one specimen sequenced in a study of spatial heterogeneity in lung cancer. The time point is: sample taken at primary tumor resection. TCRdb fed the 5' RACE reads into MiXCR, producing one record per CDR3 protein. The profile shows fewer than 5,500 distinct CDR3 sequences, 3.9% of them singletons. The sequenced sample was normal lung tissue next to the tumor, obtained at surgery. The source of these receptors is a male donor with early-stage non-small cell lung cancer.

This clonotype occurred many times. This clone may be a read error of a much larger clone one base away. This rearrangement joins TRBV6-6 to TRBJ1-1; D call uncertain. Germline loops: CDR1 MNHNY, CDR2 SVGAGI (reference sequence). This CDR3 is built from 18 residues. V lost 5 bases and J 1 base, leaving 23 bases between the germline ends. The CDR3 region is CASSPPGLLSGRNTEAFF. Written as DNA, the CDR3 is TGTGCCAGCAGTCCCCCGGGCCTATTGTCTGGCAGGAACACTGAAGCTTTCTTT.

In its sample, this clonotype was seen a few times. The CDR3 nucleotides are TGTGCCTGGCGGCTCGCAGGGGGCACTGAAGCTTTCTTT. This sequence encodes CAWRLAGGTEAFF. V usage is TRBV30 and J usage is TRBJ1-1, with TRBD1 identical over 7 bases. The V gene end was trimmed by 5 bases and the J gene end by 4 bases; junction bases not matched to a gene: 7. The CDR3 has 13 amino acids. The V gene's germline CDR1 is GTSNPN and CDR2 SVGIG (reference sequence).

This clonotype was recorded at least ten times. The chain carries TRBV15 and TRBJ2-3, with D unresolved. CDR1 is LNHNV, CDR2 YYDKDF, per germline (reference sequence). The CDR3 is 15 amino acids. With 0 bases removed from V and 5 bases from J, the gap between germline ends came to 12 bases. The CDR3 nucleotides read TGTGCCACCAGCAGAGATCAGGCTTCAGGAGATACGCAGTATTTT. Protein product: CATSRDQASGDTQYF. The full variable domain, completed using reference TRBV15 and TRBJ2-3, is DAMVIQNPRYQVTQFGKPVTLSCSQTLNHNVMYWYQQKSSQAPKLLFHYYDKDFNNEADTPDNFQSRRPNTSFCFLDIRSPGLGDTAMYLCATSRDQASGDTQYFGPGTRLTVL.

Sample share makes this clonotype medium-sized. V is TRBV19 and J is TRBJ2-3; 10 bases map to TRBD2. V gave up 7 bases and J gave up 3 bases; unmatched junction bases: 7. CDR1 and CDR2 from the germline V gene are LNHDA and SQIVND (reference sequence). This CDR3 has 15 amino acids. The CDR3 protein is CASMAVLAGTDTQYF. Here the CDR3 DNA reads TGTGCCAGTATGGCGGTACTAGCGGGAACAGATACGCAGTATTTT.

This clonotype has at least ten counts. The chain uses TRBV20-1 and TRBJ2-5; 7 positions match TRBD2. The germline V gene encodes CDR1 DFQATT and CDR2 SNEGSKA (reference sequence). The CDR3 has 14 residues. The J segment lost 0 bases and the V segment lost 4 bases, leaving 5 bases of the junction unmatched. The CDR3 loop reads CSANGGTYQETQYF. DNA for the CDR3: TGCAGTGCTAACGGGGGGACGTACCAAGAGACCCAGTACTTC.

This clonotype was seen ten or more times. The chain employs TRBV5-6 and TRBJ2-1; D is perhaps TRBD1 or TRBD2 (6 bases each). Trimming pared 1 base from V and 0 bases from J, leaving 11 bases between. From germline, CDR1 is SGHDT and CDR2 YYEEEE. The CDR3 is made up of 16 amino acids. The CDR3 DNA sequence: TGTGCCAGCAGCTTGTCGGGGGCCCCCTCCTACAATGAGCAGTTCTTC. It yields the protein CASSLSGAPSYNEQFF.